The 2 T cell receptor beta chains listed next were all sequenced from one sample in a study of blood T cell repertoires in COVID-19. The assay was immunoSEQ multiplex PCR, and TCRdb's table has in-frame clones only and misses some. Of fewer than 180,000 clones listed, approximately 86% are singletons. The sequencing sample was made of peripheral blood. These receptors all come from a woman aged 60-75 years with active or convalescent COVID-19.

V is TRBV19 and J is TRBJ1-2; D is undetermined. Per germline, CDR1 LNHDA and CDR2 SQIVND (reference sequence). The CDR3 has 13 residues. V lost 5 bases, J lost 5 bases, and 12 bases lay in between. The CDR3 coding sequence is TGTGCCAGTAGTGTGGGCAGGCCTTATGGCTACACCTTC. This codes for CASSVGRPYGYTF.

This clone occurred a few times. This sequence joins TRBV5-5 and TRBJ1-4, with D unclear. CDR1 SGHKS and CDR2 YYEKEE come from the germline V gene (reference sequence). V lost 4 bases and J 7 bases, leaving 17 bases between the germline ends. The CDR3 is 15 amino acids. CDR3 amino acids: CASSPTQTPGEKLFF. For the CDR3, the DNA is TGTGCCAGCAGCCCAACACAGACGCCTGGTGAAAAACTGTTTTTT.